The rows below give T cell receptor beta chains drawn from one sample of a study of T-cell reconstitution after alpha-beta-depleted transplantation in children. TCRdb called the PCR reads again in MiXCR, with one record for every CDR3 protein. The data show around 240,000 distinct CDR3 sequences, 8.2% seen once. This material consisted of PBMCs, mostly from graft donor cells, taken 180 days after TCRalphabeta/CD19-depleted stem cell transplant. The receptors derive from a male patient younger than 18 who had a stem cell transplant for acute lymphoblastic leukemia, so the T cells may come from the graft donor. Both conserved end residues are part of each CDR3. The order of the fields is D gene, V gene, clone size, J gene, CDR3 protein, CDR3 DNA. D genes are given only for firm matches. The listing skips clone size in some rows; elsewhere it reads once, few, many or a size class.

>TRBD2|TRBV28|many|TRBJ2-1
CASSNWKREGRNEQFF
TGTGCCAGCAGTAACTGGAAGCGGGAGGGCCGCAATGAGCAGTTCTTC
>.|TRBV29-1|many|TRBJ1-1
CSVAGRKSSLEAFF
TGCAGCGTTGCCGGACGGAAATCTTCTCTTGAAGCTTTCTTT
>TRBD2|TRBV7-3|many|TRBJ2-1
CASSTTSGGAGKRDEQFF
TGTGCCAGCAGCACGACTAGCGGGGGGGCCGGTAAGAGGGATGAGCAGTTCTTC
>.|TRBV12-3/TRBV12-4|many|TRBJ1-3
CASSLNGGRYSGNTIYF
TGTGCCAGCAGTTTAAATGGGGGCAGGTACTCTGGAAACACCATATATTTT
>TRBD2|TRBV28|many|TRBJ2-1
CASKNSGTSGYNEQFF
TGTGCCAGCAAAAATTCCGGGACTAGCGGTTACAATGAGCAGTTCTTC
>.|TRBV20-1|many|TRBJ2-7
CSASLQGWSYEQYF
TGCAGTGCTAGTCTGCAGGGGTGGTCCTACGAGCAGTACTTC
>.|TRBV7-7|many|TRBJ2-3
CASSWTGTDTQYF
TGTGCCAGCAGCTGGACAGGCACAGATACGCAGTATTTT
>TRBD1|TRBV15|many|TRBJ2-1
CATSREGQYNEQFF
TGTGCCACCAGCAGAGAGGGACAGTACAATGAGCAGTTCTTC
>.|TRBV29-1|many|TRBJ2-5
CSVGRIQGRLKTQYF
TGCAGCGTTGGCAGAATTCAGGGGAGGTTAAAGACCCAGTACTTC
>TRBD1|TRBV9|many|TRBJ1-2
CASSEQGGYGYTF
TGTGCCAGCAGCGAACAGGGGGGCTATGGCTACACCTTC
>TRBD2|TRBV29-1|many|TRBJ2-1
CSVVSSGAYNEQFF
TGCAGCGTTGTTTCTAGCGGCGCCTACAATGAGCAGTTCTTC
>.|TRBV7-9|many|TRBJ1-3
CASSIQTSGNTIYF
TGTGCCAGCAGCATACAGACCTCTGGAAACACCATATATTTT
>.|TRBV12-3/TRBV12-4|many|TRBJ2-2
CASSPRDGGVSGGELFF
TGTGCCAGCAGTCCCAGGGACGGGGGAGTTTCAGGCGGGGAGCTGTTTTTT
>TRBD2|TRBV20-1|many|TRBJ2-3
CSAQTSGVSDTQYF
TGCAGTGCCCAGACTAGCGGGGTTTCAGATACGCAGTATTTT
>.|TRBV6-1|few|TRBJ2-7
CASTPGGSLDEQYF
TGTGCCAGCACCCCAGGGGGGAGCCTAGACGAGCAGTACTTC
>TRBD2|TRBV10-3|many|TRBJ2-2
CAISAGTITGELFF
TGTGCCATAAGCGCCGGGACTATCACCGGGGAGCTGTTTTTT
>.|TRBV20-1|many|TRBJ2-5
CSAAASGRETQYF
TGCAGTGCTGCTGCCTCAGGGAGGGAGACCCAGTACTTC
>.|TRBV5-1|many|TRBJ2-1
CASSWPWTSSSYNEQFF
TGCGCCAGCAGCTGGCCCTGGACTTCTAGCTCCTACAATGAGCAGTTCTTC
>.|TRBV7-3|many|TRBJ2-3
CASSLFGNRADTQYF
TGTGCCAGCAGCTTATTCGGGAATAGGGCAGATACGCAGTATTTT
>.|TRBV25-1|many|TRBJ1-2
CASSESGAFYGYTF
TGTGCCAGCAGTGAATCTGGGGCCTTTTATGGCTACACCTTC
>TRBD1|TRBV29-1|many|TRBJ2-7
CSVGGTGYYEQYF
TGCAGCGTTGGAGGGACAGGGTACTACGAGCAGTACTTC
>.|TRBV20-1|many|TRBJ1-6
CSARLVSSYNSPLHF
TGCAGTGCTAGATTAGTGAGCTCCTATAATTCACCCCTCCACTTT
>.|TRBV5-1|many|TRBJ1-6
CASSLGDTTNSPLHF
TGCGCCAGCAGCTTGGGGGACACAACTAATTCACCCCTCCACTTT
>TRBD1|TRBV5-1|many|TRBJ2-3
CASTQGEGDTQYF
TGCGCCAGTACACAGGGGGAAGGAGATACGCAGTATTTT
>TRBD2|TRBV11-3|many|TRBJ2-1
CASSLERGYNEQFF
TGTGCCAGCAGCTTAGAGCGGGGGTACAATGAGCAGTTCTTC
>TRBD2|TRBV10-2|many|TRBJ2-1
CASSRAGNPYNEQFF
TGCGCCAGCTCTCGAGCGGGGAACCCCTACAATGAGCAGTTCTTC
>.|TRBV10-3|few|TRBJ1-2
CAISESSGTAYGYTF
TGTGCCATCAGTGAGTCTTCCGGGACGGCCTATGGCTACACCTTC
>.|TRBV7-3|many|TRBJ2-3
CASSLRSGTDTQYF
TGTGCCAGCAGCTTACGGAGCGGCACAGATACGCAGTATTTT
>.|TRBV29-1|many|TRBJ1-2
CSVEEGLRGYTF
TGCAGCGTTGAAGAAGGCCTCAGGGGCTACACCTTC
>TRBD1|TRBV20-1|many|TRBJ1-3
CSARDLGQGLRSGNTIYF
TGCAGTGCTAGAGATTTGGGACAGGGGCTCCGCTCTGGAAACACCATATATTTT
>.|TRBV12-3/TRBV12-4|many|TRBJ1-2
CASSLRGDGYTF
TGTGCCAGCAGTTTAAGAGGGGATGGCTACACCTTC
>TRBD1|TRBV6-2/TRBV6-3|many|TRBJ2-7
CASSLDRGREQYF
TGTGCCAGCAGTCTCGACAGGGGGCGTGAGCAGTACTTC
>.|TRBV20-1|many|TRBJ1-5
CSARDQQGQPQHF
TGCAGTGCTAGAGATCAGCAGGGCCAGCCCCAGCATTTT
>TRBD2|TRBV20-1|many|TRBJ2-5
CSARSYPPGLGDQETQYF
TGCAGTGCTAGATCCTACCCTCCGGGACTAGGCGATCAAGAGACCCAGTACTTC
>.|TRBV5-1|many|TRBJ2-3
CASSLGGEGDTQYF
TGCGCCAGCAGCTTAGGCGGGGAAGGGGATACGCAGTATTTT
>TRBD1|TRBV4-3|many|TRBJ2-7
CASSPRTGASSYEQYF
TGCGCCAGCAGCCCCCGGACAGGAGCCAGCTCCTACGAGCAGTACTTC
>TRBD2|TRBV6-2/TRBV6-3|many|TRBJ2-3
CASSYWTPGGRGPDTQYF
TGTGCCAGCAGTTACTGGACCCCGGGAGGGAGGGGACCAGATACGCAGTATTTT
>.|TRBV28|many|TRBJ1-2
CASSKGPEAYGYTF
TGTGCCAGCAGTAAAGGACCTGAAGCCTATGGCTACACCTTC
>.|TRBV5-1|.|TRBJ2-7
CASSPLTAYEQYF
TGCGCCAGCAGCCCCCTCACCGCCTACGAGCAGTACTTC
>TRBD2|TRBV25-1|many|TRBJ2-5
CASSPGGARETQYF
TGTGCCAGCAGCCCCGGGGGGGCGCGGGAGACCCAGTACTTC
>.|TRBV5-6|many|TRBJ2-3
CASSLGTPDTQYF
TGTGCCAGCAGCTTGGGGACCCCAGATACGCAGTATTTT
>.|TRBV7-8|many|TRBJ1-2
CASSLGHSNYGYTF
TGTGCCAGCAGCTTAGGACACTCTAACTATGGCTACACCTTC
>TRBD1|TRBV7-9|many|TRBJ1-1
CASSRTGRRVTEAFF
TGTGCCAGCAGCCGGACAGGGAGAAGGGTCACTGAAGCTTTCTTT
>TRBD2|TRBV20-1|many|TRBJ2-1
CSARKRAGGPYEQFF
TGCAGTGCTAGAAAACGGGCGGGAGGGCCCTATGAGCAGTTCTTC
>TRBD1|TRBV6-1|many|TRBJ2-1
CASRATGQVYNEQFF
TGTGCCAGCAGAGCTACGGGACAGGTATACAATGAGCAGTTCTTC
>.|TRBV5-1|many|TRBJ2-7
CASSLAGVDEQYF
TGCGCCAGCAGCTTGGCGGGAGTCGACGAGCAGTACTTC
>TRBD2|TRBV27|.|TRBJ2-1
CATTQAGRRNEQFF
TGTGCCACCACCCAAGCGGGAAGGCGAAATGAGCAGTTCTTC